This entry features one T cell receptor beta chain sequence. The antigen remains unidentified. The data are from a study of blood T cells in healthy people across ages. Study-wide findings and caveats: Naive CD4+ cell counts and diversity both ran higher in long-lived than in aged donors.

After removal of 7 bases from V and 6 bases from J, the junction contained 13 bases not matched to a gene. Germline CDR1 and CDR2: SEHNR and FQNEAQ (reference sequence). The CDR3 totals 16 residues. A second about 7 to 11 cycle PCR used barcoded and J-beta primers. TCRdb analysed the 5' RACE reads with MiXCR anew, one entry per CDR3 protein. The data contain 1.5 million to 2 million distinct CDR3 sequences, about 50% of them seen just once; the ten biggest clones take up roughly 2.1%. The chain recombines TRBV7-9 with TRBJ2-3, with TRBD1 matching over 10 bases. The source is a woman aged 40 to 55 in good health. The material sequenced was blood. In DNA, the CDR3 is TGTGCCAGCACCGCGGGACAGGGGTCCCGAGTGGATACGCAGTATTTT. This encodes CASTAGQGSRVDTQYF.